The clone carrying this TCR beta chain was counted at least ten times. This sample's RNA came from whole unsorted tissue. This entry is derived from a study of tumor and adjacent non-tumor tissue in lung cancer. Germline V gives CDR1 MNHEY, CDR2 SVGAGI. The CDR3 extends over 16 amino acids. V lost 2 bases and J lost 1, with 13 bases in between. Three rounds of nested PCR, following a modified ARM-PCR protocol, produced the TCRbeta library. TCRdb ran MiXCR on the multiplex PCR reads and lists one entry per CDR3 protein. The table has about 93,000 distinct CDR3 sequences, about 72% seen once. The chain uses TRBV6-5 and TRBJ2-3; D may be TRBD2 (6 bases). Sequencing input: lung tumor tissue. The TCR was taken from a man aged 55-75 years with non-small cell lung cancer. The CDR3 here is CASSYVNPGGTDTQYF. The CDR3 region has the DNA TGTGCCAGCAGTTACGTGAACCCGGGGGGCACAGATACGCAGTATTTT.